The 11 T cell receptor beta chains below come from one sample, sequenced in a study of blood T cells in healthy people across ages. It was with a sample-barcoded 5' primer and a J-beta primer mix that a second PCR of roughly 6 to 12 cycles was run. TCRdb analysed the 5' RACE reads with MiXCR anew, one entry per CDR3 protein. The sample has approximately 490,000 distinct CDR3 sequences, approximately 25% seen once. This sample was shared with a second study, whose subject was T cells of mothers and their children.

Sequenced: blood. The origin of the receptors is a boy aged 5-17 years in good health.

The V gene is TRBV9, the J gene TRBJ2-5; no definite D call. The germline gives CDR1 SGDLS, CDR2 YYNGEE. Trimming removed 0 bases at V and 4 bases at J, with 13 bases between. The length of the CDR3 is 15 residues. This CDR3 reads CASSVGRLQGETQYF. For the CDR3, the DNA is TGTGCCAGCAGCGTAGGCCGGCTTCAAGGAGAGACCCAGTACTTC.

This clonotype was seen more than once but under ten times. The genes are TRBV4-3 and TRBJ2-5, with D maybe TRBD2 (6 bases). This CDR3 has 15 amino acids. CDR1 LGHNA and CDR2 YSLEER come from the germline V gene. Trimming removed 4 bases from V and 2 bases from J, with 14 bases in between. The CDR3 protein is CASSLGGTPQETQYF. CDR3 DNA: TGCGCCAGCAGCCTCGGGGGAACACCACAAGAGACCCAGTACTTC.

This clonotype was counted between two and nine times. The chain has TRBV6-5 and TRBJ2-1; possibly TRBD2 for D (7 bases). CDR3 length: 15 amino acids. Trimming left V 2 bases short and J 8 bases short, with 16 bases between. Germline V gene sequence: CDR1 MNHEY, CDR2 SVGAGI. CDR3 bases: TGTGCCAGCAGTTACGGTGGGGGGGCAGGGGATGAGCAGTTCTTC. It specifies CASSYGGGAGDEQFF.

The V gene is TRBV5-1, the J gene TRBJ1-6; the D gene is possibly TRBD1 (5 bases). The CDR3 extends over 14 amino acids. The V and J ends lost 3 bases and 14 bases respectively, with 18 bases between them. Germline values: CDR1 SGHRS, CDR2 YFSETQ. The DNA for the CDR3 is TGCGCCAGCAGCTGGGGAGGGACCGGCCAAGCCCTCCACTTT. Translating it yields CASSWGGTGQALHF.

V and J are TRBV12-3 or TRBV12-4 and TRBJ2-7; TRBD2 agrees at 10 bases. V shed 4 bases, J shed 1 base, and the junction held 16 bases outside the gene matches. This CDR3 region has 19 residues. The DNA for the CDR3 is TGTGCCAGCAGTTCCGCTAGCGGGGGTCGATCCTCGCGTTCCTACGAGCAGTACTTC. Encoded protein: CASSSASGGRSSRSYEQYF.

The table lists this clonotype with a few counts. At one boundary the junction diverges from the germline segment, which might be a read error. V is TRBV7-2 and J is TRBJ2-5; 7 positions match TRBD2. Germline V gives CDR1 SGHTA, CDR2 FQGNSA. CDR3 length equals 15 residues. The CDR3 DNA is TGTGCCAGCAGCCACTATATTACGGGGGGACTCCCTCTGAACTTC. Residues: CASSHYITGGLPLNF. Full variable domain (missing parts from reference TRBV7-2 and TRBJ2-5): GAGVSQSPSNKVTEKGKDVELRCDPISGHTALYWYRQSLGQGLEFLIYFQGNSAPDKSGLPSDRFSAERTGGSVSTLTIQRTQQEDSAVYLCASSHYITGGLPLNFGPGTRLLVL.

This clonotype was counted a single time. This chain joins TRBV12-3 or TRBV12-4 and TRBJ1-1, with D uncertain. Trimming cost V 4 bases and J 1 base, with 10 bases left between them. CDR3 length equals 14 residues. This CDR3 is CASSYGSSNTEAFF. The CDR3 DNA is TGTGCCAGCAGTTACGGTTCGTCGAACACTGAAGCTTTCTTT.

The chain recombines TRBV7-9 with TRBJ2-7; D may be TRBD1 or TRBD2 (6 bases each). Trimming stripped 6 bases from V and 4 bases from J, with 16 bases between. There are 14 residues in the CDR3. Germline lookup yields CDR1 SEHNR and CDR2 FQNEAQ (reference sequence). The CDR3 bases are TGTGCCAGCAGGTCTCGGGGGCGGCCTTACGAGCAGTACTTC. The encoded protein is CASRSRGRPYEQYF.

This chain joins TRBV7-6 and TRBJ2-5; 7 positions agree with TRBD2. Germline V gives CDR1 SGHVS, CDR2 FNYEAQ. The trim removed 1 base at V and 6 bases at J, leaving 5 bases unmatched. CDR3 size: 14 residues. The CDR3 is CASSLDPGGKTQYF. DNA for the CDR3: TGTGCCAGCAGCTTAGACCCGGGGGGAAAGACCCAGTACTTC.

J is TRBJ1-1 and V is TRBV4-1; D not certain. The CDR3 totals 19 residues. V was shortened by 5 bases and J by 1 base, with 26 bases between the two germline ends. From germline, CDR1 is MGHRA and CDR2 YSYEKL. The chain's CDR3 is CASSEPSFIWIMENTEAFF. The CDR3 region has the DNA TGCGCCAGCAGCGAGCCAAGTTTTATCTGGATAATGGAGAACACTGAAGCTTTCTTT.

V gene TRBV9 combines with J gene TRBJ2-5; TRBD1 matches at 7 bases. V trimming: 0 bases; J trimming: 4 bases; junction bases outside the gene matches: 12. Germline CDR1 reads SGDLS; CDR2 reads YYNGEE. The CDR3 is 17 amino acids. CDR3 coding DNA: TGTGCCAGCAGCGTAGCAACCGGGACAGAGGCACGAGAGACCCAGTACTTC. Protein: CASSVATGTEARETQYF.